This T cell receptor beta chain is from a study of cytomegalovirus exposure and HLA in healthy donors. Notes on the study in general: Later analysis demonstrated an association between a missense DCLRE1C variant and TCR beta V- and J-gene trimming.

The CDR3 has 15 amino acids. Trimming cost V 3 bases and J 11 bases; bases outside gene matches: 7. Germline loops: CDR1 SNHLY, CDR2 FYNNEI. Comments on this clone: The antigen remains undetermined.

Use of 60 Vbeta and 13 Jbeta primers characterized the PCR. Assay used: immunoSEQ multiplex PCR; TCRdb lists only in-frame clones, some missing. The sample has 150,000 or so clones, approximately 80% seen once. The clonotype originates from a man aged 35-49 years in good health and CMV-seropositive. Source material: PBMCs. This chain connects TRBV2 to TRBJ1-6; TRBD1 matches at 10 bases. The CDR3: CASSEPGTGVPPLHF. As DNA, the CDR3 is TGTGCCAGCAGTGAGCCCGGGACAGGGGTCCCACCCCTCCACTTT.